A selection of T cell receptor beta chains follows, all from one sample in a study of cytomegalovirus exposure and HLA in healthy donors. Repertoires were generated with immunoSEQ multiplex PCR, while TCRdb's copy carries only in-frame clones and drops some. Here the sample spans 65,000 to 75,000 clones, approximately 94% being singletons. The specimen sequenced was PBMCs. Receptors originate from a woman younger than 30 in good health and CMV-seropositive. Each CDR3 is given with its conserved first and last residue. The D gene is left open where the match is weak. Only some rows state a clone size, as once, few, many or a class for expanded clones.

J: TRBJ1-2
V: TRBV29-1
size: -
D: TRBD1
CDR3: CSVGAGGARGGYTF
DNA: TGCAGCGTTGGGGCAGGGGGCGCTCGGGGTGGCTACACCTTC

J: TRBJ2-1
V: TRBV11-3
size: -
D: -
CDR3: CASSSDSTSYNEQFF
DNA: TGTGCCAGCAGCTCGGACTCTACCTCCTACAATGAGCAGTTCTTC

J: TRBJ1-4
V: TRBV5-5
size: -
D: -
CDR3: CASSSLKGGEKLFF
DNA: TGTGCCAGCAGCTCATTAAAGGGAGGGGAAAAACTGTTTTTT

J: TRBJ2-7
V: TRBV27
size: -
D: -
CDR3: CASSLSGGSYEQYF
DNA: TGTGCCAGCAGTTTATCGGGGGGTTCCTACGAGCAGTACTTC

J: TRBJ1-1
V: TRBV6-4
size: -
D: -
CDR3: CASSDVGGEAFF
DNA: TGTGCCAGCAGTGACGTCGGGGGTGAAGCTTTCTTT

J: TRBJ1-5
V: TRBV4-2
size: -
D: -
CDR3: CASSQVGQYSNQPQHF
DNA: TGTGCCAGCAGCCAAGTCGGACAGTATAGCAATCAGCCCCAGCATTTT

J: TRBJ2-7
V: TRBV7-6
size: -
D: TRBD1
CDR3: CASSALTGDEQYF
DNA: TGTGCCAGCAGCGCCCTGACAGGGGACGAGCAGTACTTC

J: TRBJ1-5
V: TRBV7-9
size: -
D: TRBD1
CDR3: CASSQTGVGPQHF
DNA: TGTGCCAGCAGCCAAACAGGGGTGGGACCCCAGCATTTT

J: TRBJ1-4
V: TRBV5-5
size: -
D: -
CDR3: CASSLDPQGAEKLFF
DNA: TGTGCCAGCAGCTTGGACCCACAGGGAGCGGAAAAACTGTTTTTT

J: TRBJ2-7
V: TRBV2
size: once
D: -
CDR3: CASSEYNSSEQYF
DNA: TGTGCCAGCAGTGAATATAACAGTTCCGAGCAGTACTTC

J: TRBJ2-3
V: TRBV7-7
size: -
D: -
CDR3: CASSPGPSTDTQYF
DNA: TGTGCTAGCAGCCCTGGCCCTAGCACAGATACGCAGTATTTT

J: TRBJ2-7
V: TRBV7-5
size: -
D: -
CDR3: CARSLVRRGYGAYEQYF
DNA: TGTGCCAGAAGCTTAGTACGACGGGGGTATGGGGCCTACGAGCAGTACTTC

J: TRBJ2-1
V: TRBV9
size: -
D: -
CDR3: CASSVGGFGYNEQFF
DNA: TGTGCCAGCAGCGTAGGAGGCTTTGGCTACAATGAGCAGTTCTTC

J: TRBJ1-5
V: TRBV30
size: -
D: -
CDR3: CAWSPAGKYSNQPQHF
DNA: TGTGCCTGGAGTCCGGCAGGGAAATATAGCAATCAGCCCCAGCATTTT

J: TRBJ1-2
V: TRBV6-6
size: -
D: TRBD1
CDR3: CASRGDRGIYGYTF
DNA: TGTGCCAGCAGGGGGGACAGGGGGATCTATGGCTACACCTTC

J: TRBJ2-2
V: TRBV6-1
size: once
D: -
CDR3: CASTPYGAGELFF
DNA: TGTGCCAGCACCCCCTATGGAGCCGGGGAGCTGTTTTTT

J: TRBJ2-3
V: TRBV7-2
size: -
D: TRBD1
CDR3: CASSTLANGRQGASDTQYF
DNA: TGTGCCAGCAGCACGCTAGCAAATGGGAGGCAGGGGGCTTCGGATACGCAGTATTTT

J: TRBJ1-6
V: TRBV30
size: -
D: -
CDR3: CAWSLKSSYNSPLHF
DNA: TGTGCCTGGAGTTTAAAGAGCTCCTATAATTCACCCCTCCACTTT

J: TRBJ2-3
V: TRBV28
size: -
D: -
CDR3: CASSLVSGVIGTDTQYF
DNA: TGTGCCAGCAGTTTAGTTAGTGGAGTCATCGGCACAGATACGCAGTATTTT

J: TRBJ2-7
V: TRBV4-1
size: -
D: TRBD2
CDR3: CASSQETSGIFGQYF
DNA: TGCGCCAGCAGCCAAGAAACTAGCGGGATTTTTGGGCAGTACTTC

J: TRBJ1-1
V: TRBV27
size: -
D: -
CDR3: CASSRISRDTEAFF
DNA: TGTGCCAGCAGTAGGATTTCGAGGGACACTGAAGCTTTCTTT

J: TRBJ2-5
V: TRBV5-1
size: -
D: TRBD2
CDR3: CASSPSLYGRERETQYF
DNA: TGCGCCAGCAGCCCTAGCTTATACGGGCGGGAGAGGGAGACCCAGTACTTC

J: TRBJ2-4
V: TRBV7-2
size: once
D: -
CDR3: CASSYGQSAKNIQYF
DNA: TGTGCCAGCAGTTATGGACAGTCGGCCAAAAACATTCAGTACTTC

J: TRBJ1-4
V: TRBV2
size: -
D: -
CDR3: CASRPEGLSNEKLFF
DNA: TGTGCCAGCAGGCCGGAGGGGTTATCTAATGAAAAACTGTTTTTT

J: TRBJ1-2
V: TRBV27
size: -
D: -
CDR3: CASSSNSNYGYTF
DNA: TGTGCCAGCAGTTCAAATTCTAACTATGGCTACACCTTC

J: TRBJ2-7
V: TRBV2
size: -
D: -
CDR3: CASNRDNGGSEQYF
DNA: TGTGCCAGCAACCGGGACAATGGTGGGTCCGAGCAGTACTTC

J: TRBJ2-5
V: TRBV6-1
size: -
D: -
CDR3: CASSRQTQETQYF
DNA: TGTGCCAGCAGTAGACAGACCCAAGAGACCCAGTACTTC

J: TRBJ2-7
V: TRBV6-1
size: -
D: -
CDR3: CASSELGGQYEQYF
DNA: TGTGCCAGCAGTGAACTGGGGGGGCAGTACGAGCAGTACTTC

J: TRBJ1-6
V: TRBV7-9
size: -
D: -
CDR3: CASSPDSPLHF
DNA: TGTGCCAGCAGCCCGGATTCACCCCTCCACTTT

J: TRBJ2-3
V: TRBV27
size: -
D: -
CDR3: CASSLLVGEGETDTQYF
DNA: TGTGCCAGCAGTTTACTCGTCGGGGAGGGGGAGACAGATACGCAGTATTTT

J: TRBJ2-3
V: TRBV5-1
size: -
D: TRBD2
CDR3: CASSGGLAGVVDTQYF
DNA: TGCGCCAGCAGCGGGGGACTAGCGGGAGTGGTAGATACGCAGTATTTT

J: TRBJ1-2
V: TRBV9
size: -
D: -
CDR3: CASSVTREGGYTF
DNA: TGTGCCAGCAGCGTAACCAGGGAGGGTGGCTACACCTTC

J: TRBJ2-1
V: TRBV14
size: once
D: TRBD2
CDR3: CASSQVLGTSGTNEQFF
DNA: TGTGCCAGCAGCCAAGTTTTGGGGACTAGCGGAACCAATGAGCAGTTCTTC

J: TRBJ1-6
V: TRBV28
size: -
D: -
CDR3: CASSSRDTDNSPLHF
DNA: TGTGCCAGCAGTTCCCGGGACACCGATAATTCACCCCTCCACTTT

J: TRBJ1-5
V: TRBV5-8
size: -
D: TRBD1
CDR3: CASSRDRAGGRHQPQHF
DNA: TGTGCCAGCAGCCGGGACAGGGCGGGAGGAAGGCATCAGCCCCAGCATTTT

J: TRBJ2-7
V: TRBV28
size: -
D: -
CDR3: CASSHETGYEQYF
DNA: TGTGCCAGCAGCCATGAGACAGGCTACGAGCAGTACTTC

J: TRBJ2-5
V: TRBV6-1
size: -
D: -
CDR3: CASSPWGDSQETQYF
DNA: TGTGCCAGCAGTCCCTGGGGGGACTCCCAAGAGACCCAGTACTTC

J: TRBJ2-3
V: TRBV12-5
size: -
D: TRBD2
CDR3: CASAIAGAGDTQYF
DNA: TGTGCTAGTGCCATAGCGGGAGCCGGAGATACGCAGTATTTT

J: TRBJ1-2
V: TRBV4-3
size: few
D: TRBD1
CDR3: CASSQDPGTENYVGGYTF
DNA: TGCGCCAGCAGCCAAGATCCGGGGACAGAAAACTATGTTGGAGGCTACACCTTC

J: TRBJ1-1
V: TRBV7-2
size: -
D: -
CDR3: CASSMDRNTEAFF
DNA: TGTGCCAGCAGTATGGACAGGAACACTGAAGCTTTCTTT

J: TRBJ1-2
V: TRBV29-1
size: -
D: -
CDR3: CSVYAGGSYTF
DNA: TGCAGCGTTTACGCGGGGGGGTCCTACACCTTC

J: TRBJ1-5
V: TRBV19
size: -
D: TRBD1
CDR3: CASSGQGASNQPQHF
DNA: TGTGCCAGTAGTGGACAGGGAGCCAGCAATCAGCCCCAGCATTTT

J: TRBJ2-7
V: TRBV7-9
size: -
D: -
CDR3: CASSSELDINEQYF
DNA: TGTGCCAGCAGCTCCGAACTCGATATCAACGAGCAGTACTTC

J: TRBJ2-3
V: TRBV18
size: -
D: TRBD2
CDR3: CASSPPGLAGGDTQYF
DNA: TGTGCCAGCTCACCACCGGGACTAGCGGGGGGAGATACGCAGTATTTT

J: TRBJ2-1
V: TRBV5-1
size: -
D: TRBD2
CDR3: CASSVVAGDNEQFF
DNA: TGCGCCAGCAGCGTAGTGGCGGGAGACAATGAGCAGTTCTTC

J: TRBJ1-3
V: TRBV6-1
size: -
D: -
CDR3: CASSQGGTGNTIYF
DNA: TGTGCCAGCAGCCAAGGGGGAACTGGAAACACCATATATTTT

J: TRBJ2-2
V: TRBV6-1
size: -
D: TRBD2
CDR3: CASSDDGLAGVVTGELFF
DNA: TGTGCCAGCAGTGACGACGGACTAGCGGGAGTTGTTACCGGGGAGCTGTTTTTT

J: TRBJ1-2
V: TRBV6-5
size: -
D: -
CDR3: CASRSTGTHGYTF
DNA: TGTGCCAGCAGATCCACAGGGACCCATGGCTACACCTTC

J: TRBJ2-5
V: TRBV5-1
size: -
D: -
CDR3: CATSVEVSETQYF
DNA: TGCGCCACCTCCGTTGAGGTGTCAGAGACCCAGTACTTC

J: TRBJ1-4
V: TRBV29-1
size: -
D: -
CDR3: CSVGSGNEKLFF
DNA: TGCAGCGTTGGTTCGGGGAATGAAAAACTGTTTTTT

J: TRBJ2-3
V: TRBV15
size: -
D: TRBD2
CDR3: CATSRDLPTSGTDTQYF
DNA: TGTGCCACCAGCAGAGATCTTCCGACTAGCGGCACAGATACGCAGTATTTT

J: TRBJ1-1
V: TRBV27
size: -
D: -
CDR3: CASRETGSNTEAFF
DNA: TGTGCCAGCAGGGAAACAGGGAGCAACACTGAAGCTTTCTTT

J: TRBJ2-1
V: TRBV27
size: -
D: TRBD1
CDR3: CASSLQKRGRNEQFF
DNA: TGTGCCAGCAGTTTACAGAAGAGGGGGCGCAATGAGCAGTTCTTC